One and the same sample provided the 22 T cell receptor beta chains below, sequenced in a study of T cell responses to AZD1222 COVID-19 vaccine. The assay was immunoSEQ multiplex PCR, and TCRdb's table has in-frame clones only and misses some. This table holds about 96,000 clones, about 88% found once. This specimen consisted of peripheral blood, obtained on day 0 of AZD1222 vaccination. These receptors were collected from an adult in good health.

The chain joins TRBV24-1 to TRBJ1-1, with a weak D call TRBD1 (5 bases). Germline V gives CDR1 KGHDR, CDR2 SFDVKD. This CDR3 region has 15 residues. Deletions cut 6 bases from V and 0 bases from J, with 13 bases between. CDR3: CATSSGPGVNTEAFF. CDR3 nucleotides: TGTGCCACCAGTTCAGGGCCAGGAGTGAACACTGAAGCTTTCTTT.

The gene calls are TRBV2 and TRBJ1-6, with 10 bases identical to TRBD1. V was pared by 4 bases and J by 10 bases, with 4 bases of the junction left unmatched. This CDR3 comprises 14 residues. Germline lookup yields CDR1 SNHLY and CDR2 FYNNEI. The CDR3 spells CASSADRGRSPLHF. CDR3 nucleotides: TGTGCCAGCAGTGCGGACAGGGGGAGATCACCCCTCCACTTT.

The V call is TRBV5-8, the J call TRBJ1-5; D possibly corresponds to TRBD1 (5 bases). The CDR3 contains 16 residues. The ends were cut back, 3 bases at V and 6 bases at J, with 19 bases in the middle. CDR1 SGHTS and CDR2 YDEGEE come from the germline V gene. The CDR3 spells CASSYLYGGGVQPQHF. CDR3 coding DNA: TGTGCCAGCAGCTACTTATACGGTGGGGGGGTTCAGCCCCAGCATTTT.

The chain carries TRBV30 and TRBJ2-1, with 7 nucleotides matching TRBD2. V was clipped by 2 bases and J by 6 bases; unmatched bases: 10. Germline V CDR1 and CDR2: GTSNPN, SVGIG (reference sequence). The CDR3 has 15 residues. Here the CDR3 DNA reads TGTGCCTGGAGTAACCCAGGACTAGACTTCAATGAGCAGTTCTTC. It encodes CAWSNPGLDFNEQFF.

The chain uses TRBV5-1 and TRBJ2-1; D possibly corresponds to TRBD2 (5 bases). V was shortened by 1 base and J by 8 bases, with 13 bases between the two germline ends. CDR1 is SGHRS and CDR2 is YFSETQ in the germline V gene. The CDR3 contains 14 residues. In DNA form, the CDR3 reads TGCGCCAGCAGCTTGCTAGCCCCAAGCGATGAGCAGTTCTTC. Translation gives CASSLLAPSDEQFF.

The rearrangement joins TRBV5-4 to TRBJ1-1; 8 bases align to TRBD1. The CDR3 consists of 15 residues. V lost 4 bases and J lost 3; bases outside the gene matches: 8. Germline CDR1 is SGHNT and CDR2 is YYREEE (reference sequence). CDR3 region: CASSAGDRQYTEAFF. In DNA, the CDR3 is TGTGCCAGCAGCGCTGGGGACAGGCAATACACTGAAGCTTTCTTT.

V and J are TRBV11-2 and TRBJ2-1; possibly TRBD2 for D (6 bases). Germline assignment: CDR1 SGHAT and CDR2 FQNNGV. The CDR3 spans 14 residues. The ends were cut back, 3 bases at V and 5 bases at J, with 11 bases in the middle. CDR3 loop: CASSFSSGNNEQFF. The CDR3 coding sequence is TGTGCCAGCAGCTTTAGTAGCGGCAACAATGAGCAGTTCTTC.

J is TRBJ1-6 and V is TRBV13, with D possibly matching TRBD1 (5 bases). The length of the CDR3 is 19 residues. From germline, CDR1 is PRHDT and CDR2 FYEKMQ (reference sequence). Trimming left V 1 base short and J 0 bases short, with 16 bases between. CDR3 sequence reads: CASSLAGYVASSYNSPLHF. DNA of the CDR3: TGTGCCAGCAGCTTAGCAGGGTACGTTGCGAGCTCCTATAATTCACCCCTCCACTTT.

V and J are TRBV4-2 and TRBJ2-7, with D possibly being TRBD2 (5 bases). CDR1 LGHNA and CDR2 YNFKEQ come from the germline V gene. This CDR3 spans 13 amino acids. Trimming removed 3 bases from V and 2 bases from J, with 8 bases in between. CDR3: CASSQDGAYEQYF. In DNA, the CDR3 is TGTGCCAGCAGCCAGGACGGGGCCTACGAGCAGTACTTC.

The chain carries TRBV28 and TRBJ2-7; 9 positions match TRBD2. Germline V gives CDR1 MDHEN, CDR2 SYDVKM. The CDR3 extends over 14 amino acids. V trimming: 8 bases; J trimming: 5 bases; junction bases outside the gene matches: 10. CDR3 sequence (DNA): TGTGCCAGCCTAACCGGGACTAGCAACCACGAGCAGTACTTC. It specifies CASLTGTSNHEQYF.

The chain's CDR3 is CATEGYGNTIYF. CDR3 nucleotides: TGTGCCACCGAGGGTTATGGAAACACCATATATTTT. The gene calls are TRBV10-3 and TRBJ1-3; D is undetermined. The CDR3 spans 12 residues. CDR1 and CDR2 (germline): ENHRY, SYGVKD. The V and J ends lost 10 bases and 3 bases respectively, with 10 bases between them.

The CDR3: CASRQSSGNTIYF. The CDR3 bases are TGTGCCAGCAGACAGAGCTCTGGAAACACCATATATTTT. V and J are TRBV12-3 or TRBV12-4 and TRBJ1-3; D not certain. V gave up 6 bases and J gave up 0 bases, with 6 bases separating them. The CDR3 is 13 residues long.

This sequence joins TRBV18 and TRBJ1-5; D not resolved. V was clipped by 6 bases and J by 6 bases, with 12 bases between them. CDR3 length: 13 amino acids. Germline values: CDR1 KGHSH, CDR2 LQKENI. The CDR3 is CASSKEGGQPQHF. DNA for the CDR3: TGTGCCAGCTCTAAGGAGGGCGGTCAGCCCCAGCATTTT.

This sequence joins TRBV27 and TRBJ1-1; 9 bases map to TRBD1. The CDR3 is 13 amino acids. Germline trimming cut 5 bases from V and 11 bases from J; bases unmatched to any gene: 9. CDR1 and CDR2 (germline): MNHEY, SMNVEV (reference sequence). CDR3 DNA sequence: TGTGCCAGCAGTGCAAACGACAGGGGGACGGCTTTCTTT. Protein: CASSANDRGTAFF.

The chain combines TRBV28 with TRBJ1-2; D is unclear. The CDR3 length is 14 residues. CDR1 MDHEN and CDR2 SYDVKM come from the germline V gene. V was clipped by 5 bases and J by 0 bases, with 10 bases between them. This CDR3 is CASSDAGSNYGYTF. The CDR3 DNA reads as TGTGCCAGCAGTGATGCGGGGTCTAACTATGGCTACACCTTC.

This clone turned up a few times. This rearrangement joins TRBV19 to TRBJ1-2; 9 positions match TRBD1. With V trimmed by 6 bases and J by 5 bases, 13 bases remained unmatched. CDR3 size: 16 residues. CDR1 and CDR2 from the germline V gene are LNHDA and SQIVND (reference sequence). CDR3 in amino acids: CASRFTQGATGYGYTF. The CDR3 bases are TGTGCCAGTAGGTTTACACAGGGGGCCACGGGGTATGGCTACACCTTC.

The chain links TRBV29-1 to TRBJ1-2; D remains unclear. The germline gives CDR1 SQVTM, CDR2 ANQGSEA. The CDR3 covers 12 residues. Trimming left V 0 bases short and J 8 bases short, with 10 bases between. The CDR3 coding sequence is TGCAGCGTTGAAGATGTCGGGGAAGGCTACACCTTC. Its translation is CSVEDVGEGYTF.

The V and J genes are TRBV3-1 (or the pseudogene TRBV3-2) and TRBJ1-2, with TRBD1 identical over 7 bases. CDR1 and CDR2 from the germline V gene are LGHDT and YNNKEL (reference sequence). V gave up 4 bases and J gave up 8 bases; unmatched junction bases: 13. The CDR3 length is 15 residues. CDR3 loop: CASSPLPTGPSGYTF. As DNA, the CDR3 is TGTGCCAGCAGCCCCCTACCGACAGGGCCTAGCGGCTACACCTTC.

This clone has only one observation. The CDR3 region has the DNA TGTGCCAGCAGTGAAGGGGCCGGAAGCTCCTATAATTCACCCCTCCACTTT. It is translated as CASSEGAGSSYNSPLHF. V and J are TRBV6-1 and TRBJ1-6; D is undetermined. Deletions cut 1 base from V and 0 bases from J, with 10 bases between. The CDR3 is 17 amino acids. CDR1 MNHNS and CDR2 SASEGT come from the germline V gene.

The CDR3 region has the DNA TGTGCCACCAGCAGAATGGGACAGTGGAGTTATGGCTACACCTTC. It encodes CATSRMGQWSYGYTF. V gene TRBV15 combines with J gene TRBJ1-2, with 7 bases aligning to TRBD1. The germline CDR1 and CDR2 sequences are LNHNV and YYDKDF (reference sequence). With 2 bases clipped from V and 5 bases from J, the junction kept 8 bases outside the gene matches. The CDR3 runs 15 residues.

The chain employs TRBV6-5 and TRBJ2-7; maybe TRBD1 (5 bases). The CDR3 length is 12 residues. In germline, CDR1 is MNHEY, CDR2 SVGAGI. Deletions cut 6 bases from V and 2 bases from J, with 8 bases between. Here the CDR3 reads CASRWGAYEQYF. In nucleotides, the CDR3 is TGTGCCAGCAGGTGGGGCGCCTACGAGCAGTACTTC.

J is TRBJ2-5 and V is TRBV5-8; D ambiguous. The CDR3 consists of 14 residues. Germline CDR1 reads SGHTS; CDR2 reads YDEGEE. V shed 1 base and J shed 5 bases, with 12 bases lying between them. The DNA for the CDR3 is TGTGCCAGCAGCTTGTGGGTTAGCTCTGAGACCCAGTACTTC. Translation: CASSLWVSSETQYF.